The subject of this entry is one T cell receptor (beta chain). No cognate antigen has been identified for it. No clone much larger than this one lies a single base away; base qualities are absent. This sample is drawn from a study of beta chain features in type 1 diabetes (dated by TCRdb to between 2017 and 2018). Broadly, across the study: Patients and healthy donors did not differ in mean age, gender distribution, total cell number or subset yield. Across all samples, about 110 million sorted cells were examined, and cell number per subset correlated strongly with RNA yield. The study compared the TCRB repertoires of sorted circulating CD4+ T cell subsets in recently diagnosed type 1 diabetes patients with those in matched healthy donors. Naive and central memory subsets were obtained from all 30 or so donors, but regulatory and stem cell-like memory subsets were isolated from only 8 patients and 8 healthy donors. Overall study outcomes, separate from this receptor: At VDJ recombination sites, patients with type 1 diabetes made fewer insertions and deleted more nucleotides, a pattern implying thymic rearrangement abnormalities. Sequencing cDNA rather than genomic DNA could over-represent highly expressing activated cells, although activation and CD3 levels did not differ between groups. PCR might favor shorter templates, but patient and control samples were amplified and corrected together, so any skew would affect both groups equally. In all four CD4+ subsets, TCRB CDR3 length was moderately but significantly shorter in type 1 diabetes patients. Because small numbers of individuals were included in the HLA sub-analyses, any influence of HLA type on TCRB rearrangement was left unresolved. The naive, central memory and regulatory TCRB repertoires appeared to resemble one another more closely among patients than among healthy donors.

Each donor gave one peripheral blood draw, averaging roughly 100 mL, which was collected into heparinised tubes. Naive, central memory, regulatory and stem cell-like memory CD4+ T cells were sorted on a BD FACSAria II using a panel including CD45RO, CCR7, CD25, CD127, CD95 and CD27. Every sorted population had a purity above 95%. PBMCs were isolated immediately by Lymphoprep density gradient centrifugation and stained directly without culture. Samples were stained and sorted in pairs, with one healthy donor and one patient per experiment, so that batch effects were minimized. The entire isolated RNA was reverse transcribed using the High Capacity cDNA Reverse Transcription Kit, and thus expressed TCRB transcripts were sequenced. Naive, central memory and regulatory T cell samples underwent deep immunoSEQ sequencing, averaging around 3.7 million total reads per sample. Sorted cells were lysed in RLT buffer, and RNA was extracted using DNase-treated RNeasy Micro or Mini kits according to cell number. To prevent cross-contamination, each cell subset was processed individually, whereas patient and healthy donor samples were processed jointly. Using the immunoSEQ multiplex PCR, TCRB sequences were amplified from cDNA into 87-bp fragments spanning the CDR3 region. Amplicons were sequenced on the Illumina HiSeq platform. The source study handled its data this way. PCR bias was corrected computationally using synthetic template baselines, and reads within Hamming distance 2 were collapsed, with unmergeable singletons discarded. Reads were aligned against IMGT to assign V, D and J genes, CDR3 length and insertions or deletions at six rearrangement sites. Within each subset, clonotype counts were normalized to the number of sorted cells before true diversity and Gini coefficients were calculated with the tcR R package. The overlap coefficient, calculated on TCRB nucleotide sequences, was used to measure repertoire sharing. Sourced from immuneACCESS, this table was stored by TCRdb with only in-frame sequences that have V and J called. A share of the clones is absent; for the studies checked, an unresolved V gene accounts for under half, and the remainder has no known explanation. The DNA was the basis for D and trimming; V, J and clone size are from that table. Counted in this sample were approximately 170,000 clones; over 7.5% of them appeared once. The top ten constitute around 2.5% of the sample.

For this chain, trimming is 0 bases at the V end and 6 bases at the J end, and the number of junction bases without a gene match is 1. CDR1 and CDR2 (SQVTM, ANQGSEA) derive from the germline V gene. From the cysteine through the phenylalanine, the CDR3 covers 13 amino acids. Left in the record is the CDR3 DNA by itself, 39 bases read in frame from the first base. Sequences were obtained from central memory CD4+ T cells from blood. The chain uses TRBV29-1 and TRBJ2-4; TRBD1 aligns with 8 central bases. This TCR came from a woman under 30 in good health. For the CDR3, the sequence is CSVEEGQGNIQYF. The nucleotide sequence reads as follows: TGCAGCGTTGAAGAAGGACAGGGAAACATTCAGTACTTC.